The 10 T cell receptor beta chains presented below share a single source sample, sequenced in a study of neoadjuvant anti-PD-1 for oral cavity cancer. Sequenced by immunoSEQ multiplex PCR; TCRdb stores in-frame clones only, minus some. The sample lists some 14,000 clones, around two thirds occurring once. This material consisted of PBMCs, taken before nivolumab (anti-PD-1) treatment. These receptors all stem from a person between 40 and 80 years old with oral cavity squamous cell carcinoma.

The chain uses TRBV29-1 and TRBJ2-3, with unresolved D. This CDR3 comprises 13 residues. Germline CDR1 SQVTM, CDR2 ANQGSEA. V lost 0 bases and J 4 bases, leaving 8 bases between the germline ends. CDR3 DNA sequence: TGCAGCGTTGAAGATCGGCGGCCAGATACGCAGTATTTT. Translating it yields CSVEDRRPDTQYF.

The rearrangement joins TRBV12-5 to TRBJ2-1, with 7 nucleotides matching TRBD1. There are 15 residues in the CDR3. Trimming cost V 7 bases and J 2 bases; bases outside gene matches: 8. Germline V gene lookup returns CDR1 LGHNT and CDR2 FRNRAP. The CDR3 DNA is TGTGCTAGTGCCACGACAGGGACGGCCTACAATGAGCAGTTCTTC. Translated: CASATTGTAYNEQFF.

V gene TRBV2 combines with J gene TRBJ2-7; TRBD2 matches 15 bases. Germline trimming cut 6 bases from V and 6 bases from J; bases unmatched to any gene: 9. The length of the CDR3 is 16 residues. Germline values: CDR1 SNHLY, CDR2 FYNNEI. The CDR3 here is CASRGLAGGLGTEQYF. CDR3 DNA: TGTGCCAGCAGGGGACTAGCGGGAGGATTGGGTACCGAGCAGTACTTC.

This clone was detected only a few times. This chain joins TRBV4-1 and TRBJ2-2; 9 positions agree with TRBD1. CDR3 length equals 16 residues. CDR1 is MGHRA, CDR2 YSYEKL, per germline. V was clipped by 4 bases and J by 5 bases; unmatched bases: 8. The DNA of the CDR3 is TGCGCCAGCAGCCTCCTTTGGGGACAGGGAACCGGGGAGCTGTTTTTT. It yields the protein CASSLLWGQGTGELFF.

The rearrangement joins TRBV30 to TRBJ2-1; TRBD2 matches 9 bases. Germline V gene data show CDR1 as GTSNPN and CDR2 as SVGIG (reference sequence). J lost 13 bases, V lost 1 base, and 8 bases had no gene match. This CDR3 comprises 13 residues. Written as DNA, the CDR3 is TGTGCCTGGAGTGGGCTAGCGGGAAGGGAACAGTTCTTC. Encoded protein: CAWSGLAGREQFF.

This chain joins TRBV27 and TRBJ1-5; perhaps TRBD1 as D (5 bases). There are 15 residues in the CDR3. With 1 base removed from V and 6 bases from J, the gap between germline ends came to 13 bases. Germline-derived CDR1 and CDR2 are MNHEY and SMNVEV (reference sequence). The CDR3 region has the DNA TGTGCCAGCAGTTTATTTCCGGGGGACCTTCAGCCCCAGCATTTT. Its translation is CASSLFPGDLQPQHF.

The rearrangement links TRBV5-1 to TRBJ1-1, with 9 bases lining up with TRBD1. Trimming cost V 5 bases and J 1 base; bases outside gene matches: 6. Germline CDR1 is SGHRS and CDR2 is YFSETQ. CDR3 length: 15 amino acids. The CDR3 is CASRETGGPNTEAFF. CDR3 DNA sequence: TGCGCCAGCAGGGAGACAGGGGGACCGAACACTGAAGCTTTCTTT.

This clone was detected only once. This chain uses TRBV11-2 with TRBJ2-7; 7 nucleotides match TRBD1. Germline-derived CDR1 and CDR2 are SGHAT and FQNNGV. The CDR3 spans 15 residues. Losses at the gene ends were 4 bases for V and 0 bases for J; bases not matched to a gene: 6. CDR3 sequence reads: CASSSNRGPSYEQYF. Written as DNA, the CDR3 is TGTGCCAGCAGCTCGAACAGGGGTCCCTCCTACGAGCAGTACTTC.

This clone was counted between two and nine times. V gene TRBV12-5 combines with J gene TRBJ2-1; either TRBD1 or TRBD2 may supply D (6 bases each). Per germline, CDR1 LGHNT and CDR2 FRNRAP. Trimming stripped 3 bases from V and 1 base from J, with 7 bases between. This CDR3 is 14 amino acids long. The CDR3 coding sequence is TGTGCTAGTGGTTTAGGGGGGTCCTACAATGAGCAGTTCTTC. Its protein product is CASGLGGSYNEQFF.

This chain connects TRBV6-5 to TRBJ1-3, with D perhaps matching TRBD1 (6 bases). The CDR3 has 15 residues. Germline V gene data show CDR1 as MNHEY and CDR2 as SVGAGI. Trimming stripped 6 bases from V and 0 bases from J, with 12 bases between. The CDR3, as DNA: TGTGCCAGCAGAGGACAGAGACTCTCTGGAAACACCATATATTTT. It is translated as CASRGQRLSGNTIYF.